This note documents a single T cell receptor (beta chain) sequence. The antigen is undetermined. The sample belongs to a study of identifying expanded T cells in peripheral blood. Study observations and caveats: Technical replicates showed about 1.2 changed clones; two weeks approximately 15; four weeks 19. Clone count variance between roughly two-week samples rose with total template count.

The CDR3 consists of 14 residues. Trimming pared 7 bases from V and 7 bases from J, leaving 16 bases between. Germline V CDR1 and CDR2: MNHEY, SMNVEV (reference sequence). During the collection period, no donor immune events like infections were recorded. The data were produced by immunoSEQ multiplex PCR, yet TCRdb's version contains in-frame clones alone and is incomplete. Of 50,000 to 65,000 clones listed, approximately 83% are singletons. This TCR came from a person between 18 and 75 years old in good health. Material: blood. The chain has TRBV27 and TRBJ1-4; no definite D call. CDR3 sequence (DNA): TGTGCCAGCAAGGTTAACGGAAGGCCTGAAAAACTGTTTTTT. It yields the protein CASKVNGRPEKLFF.